One and the same sample provided the 12 T cell receptor beta chains below, sequenced in a study of cytomegalovirus exposure and HLA in healthy donors. The PCR employed 60 Vbeta primers together with 13 Jbeta primers. TCRdb keeps only in-frame clones here, not all; method: immunoSEQ multiplex PCR. This table has about 65,000 clones, 62% appearing once. Specimen: PBMCs. The receptor set was obtained from a young man in good health and CMV-seronegative.

The rearrangement links TRBV5-1 to TRBJ1-1; D unclear. CDR1 is SGHRS, CDR2 YFSETQ, per germline. CDR3 size: 13 residues. V was trimmed by 3 bases and J by 6 bases, leaving 12 bases between them. The chain's CDR3 is CASSSSTQPEAFF. The CDR3 DNA reads as TGCGCCAGCAGCTCGTCAACACAGCCTGAAGCTTTCTTT.

This clone has more than one count but fewer than ten. The gene calls are TRBV7-2 and TRBJ2-3, with TRBD2 as a possible D gene (7 bases). CDR1 SGHTA and CDR2 FQGNSA come from the germline V gene. The CDR3 is 14 residues long. V dropped 3 bases and J dropped 4 bases, with 11 bases sitting between them. The CDR3 nucleotides are TGTGCCAGCAGCTTCGGGGGGCTGTCAGATACGCAGTATTTT. Protein: CASSFGGLSDTQYF. Combining the CDR3 with reference TRBV7-2 and TRBJ2-3 gives the whole variable domain GAGVSQSPSNKVTEKGKDVELRCDPISGHTALYWYRQSLGQGLEFLIYFQGNSAPDKSGLPSDRFSAERTGGSVSTLTIQRTQQEDSAVYLCASSFGGLSDTQYFGPGTRLTVL.

V is TRBV7-2 and J is TRBJ2-5; a possible D gene is TRBD1 (5 bases). V was shortened by 4 bases and J by 1 base, with 13 bases between the two germline ends. The germline CDR1 and CDR2 sequences are SGHTA and FQGNSA. The CDR3 is 15 amino acids. The CDR3 nucleotides are TGTGCCAGCAGCTCCCCCCCGACAGCCCAAGAGACCCAGTACTTC. Protein: CASSSPPTAQETQYF.

This clone was counted only a few times. The rearrangement uses TRBV6-1 and TRBJ2-7; possibly TRBD1 for D (5 bases). Germline V gene data show CDR1 as MNHNS and CDR2 as SASEGT. V lost 7 bases, J lost 0 bases, and 13 bases lay in between. The CDR3 extends over 14 amino acids. CDR3: CASTWAGHSYEQYF. CDR3 sequence (DNA): TGTGCCAGCACTTGGGCAGGGCACTCCTACGAGCAGTACTTC.

V is TRBV7-9 and J is TRBJ2-6; 7 nucleotides agree with TRBD1. The CDR3 length is 18 residues. With 6 bases clipped from V and 0 bases from J, the junction kept 11 bases outside the gene matches. The germline gives CDR1 SEHNR, CDR2 FQNEAQ (reference sequence). The CDR3 reads CASSPPGQLISGANVLTF. The CDR3 DNA is TGTGCCAGCAGTCCTCCGGGACAGCTAATCTCTGGGGCCAACGTCCTGACTTTC.

The genes are TRBV6-1 and TRBJ1-3; D is perhaps TRBD1 (5 bases). This CDR3 spans 15 amino acids. Looked up from germline, CDR1 is MNHNS and CDR2 is SASEGT. With 6 bases removed from V and 1 base from J, the gap between germline ends came to 13 bases. Written as DNA, the CDR3 is TGTGCCAGCAGGCACAGGACTACTTCTGGAAACACCATATATTTT. It yields the protein CASRHRTTSGNTIYF.

The chain is built from TRBV29-1 and TRBJ1-3; maybe TRBD1 (5 bases). The CDR3 totals 12 residues. Trimming removed 3 bases at V and 4 bases at J, with 7 bases between. CDR1 is SQVTM and CDR2 is ANQGSEA in the germline V gene. The DNA of the CDR3 is TGCAGCGTTGAGTCAGGGGGAAACACCATATATTTT. It encodes CSVESGGNTIYF.

The rearrangement uses TRBV9 and TRBJ2-7; 8 bases line up with TRBD2. The trim removed 4 bases at V and 2 bases at J, leaving 11 bases unmatched. CDR3 size: 16 residues. Looked up from germline, CDR1 is SGDLS and CDR2 is YYNGEE. The DNA for the CDR3 is TGTGCCAGCAGCTTAACCGACGGGGGGGCGACCTACGAGCAGTACTTC. This codes for CASSLTDGGATYEQYF.

Written as DNA, the CDR3 is TGTGCCAGCAGCGCCACAGGGGGGTCTGGGGAGCTGTTTTTT. Amino acid sequence: CASSATGGSGELFF. The chain uses TRBV11-2 and TRBJ2-2, with 8 bases fitting TRBD1. The J segment lost 8 bases and the V segment lost 5 bases, leaving 7 bases of the junction unmatched. This CDR3 is built from 14 residues. Germline V CDR1 and CDR2: SGHAT, FQNNGV.

This clone was seen more than once but under ten times. The J gene is TRBJ2-1, the V gene TRBV7-6; D not certain. Germline CDR1 SGHVS, CDR2 FNYEAQ. The CDR3 is 11 residues long. V gave up 5 bases and J gave up 3 bases, with 2 bases separating them. The CDR3 sequence: CASSHYNEQFF. The CDR3 DNA is TGTGCCAGCAGCCACTACAATGAGCAGTTCTTC. Looking up the rest from reference TRBV7-6 and TRBJ2-1 gives the full variable domain: GAGVSQSPRYKVTKRGQDVALRCDPISGHVSLYWYRQALGQGPEFLTYFNYEAQQDKSGLPNDRFSAERPEGSISTLTIQRTEQRDSAMYRCASSHYNEQFFGPGTRLTVL.

J is TRBJ1-1 and V is TRBV6-5; the match to TRBD1 covers 7 bases. The germline gives CDR1 MNHEY, CDR2 SVGAGI. The trim removed 6 bases at V and 4 bases at J, leaving 5 bases unmatched. This CDR3 is 13 amino acids long. The CDR3 loop reads CASRQGQATEAFF. The CDR3 DNA reads TGTGCCAGCAGACAGGGGCAGGCCACTGAAGCTTTCTTT.

This rearrangement joins TRBV4-1 to TRBJ2-1; 9 bases line up with TRBD2. The ends lost 1 base at V and 1 base at J; junction bases unmatched: 8. This CDR3 region has 18 residues. Germline V lookup: CDR1 MGHRA, CDR2 YSYEKL. In nucleotides, the CDR3 is TGCGCCAGCAGCCAAGTCATTAGCGGGGGCTCGTCCTACAATGAGCAGTTCTTC. Protein product: CASSQVISGGSSYNEQFF.